This TCR beta chain came from a study of control samples from healthy donors and cancer patients. Repertoires were generated with immunoSEQ multiplex PCR, while TCRdb's copy carries only in-frame clones and drops some. The sample yields 70,000 to 100,000 clones, 91% seen once. Germline CDR1 MGHDK, CDR2 SYGVNS. The CDR3 length is 15 residues. Trimming shortened V by 3 bases and J by 6 bases, and 12 bases separated the two germline ends. The chain combines TRBV25-1 with TRBJ1-6; no clear D. Sequencing input: blood. This sequence was found in a man over 45 in good health. CDR3 in DNA: TGTGCCAGCAGTGATAGGGAGATCGGTAATTCACCCCTCCACTTT. Protein: CASSDREIGNSPLHF.